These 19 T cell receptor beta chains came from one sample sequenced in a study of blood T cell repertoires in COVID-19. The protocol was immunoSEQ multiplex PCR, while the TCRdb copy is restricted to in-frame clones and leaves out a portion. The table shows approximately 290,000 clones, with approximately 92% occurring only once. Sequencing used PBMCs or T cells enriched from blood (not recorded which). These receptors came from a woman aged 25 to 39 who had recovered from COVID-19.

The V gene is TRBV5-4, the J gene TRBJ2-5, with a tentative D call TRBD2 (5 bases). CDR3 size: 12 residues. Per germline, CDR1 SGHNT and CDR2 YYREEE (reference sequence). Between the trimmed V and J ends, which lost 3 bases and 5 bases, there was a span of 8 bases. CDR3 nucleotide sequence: TGTGCCAGCAGCTCGGGATGGGAGACCCAGTACTTC. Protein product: CASSSGWETQYF.

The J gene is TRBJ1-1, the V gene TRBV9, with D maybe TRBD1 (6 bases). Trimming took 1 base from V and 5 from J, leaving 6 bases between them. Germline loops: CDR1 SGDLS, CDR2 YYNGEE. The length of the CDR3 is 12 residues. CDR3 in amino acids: CASSVQGTEAFF. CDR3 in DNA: TGTGCCAGCAGCGTACAGGGGACTGAAGCTTTCTTT. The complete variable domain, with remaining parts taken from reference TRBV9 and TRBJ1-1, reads DSGVTQTPKHLITATGQRVTLRCSPRSGDLSVYWYQQSLDQGLQFLIQYYNGEERAKGNILERFSAQQFPDLHSELNLSSLELGDSALYFCASSVQGTEAFFGQGTRLTVV.

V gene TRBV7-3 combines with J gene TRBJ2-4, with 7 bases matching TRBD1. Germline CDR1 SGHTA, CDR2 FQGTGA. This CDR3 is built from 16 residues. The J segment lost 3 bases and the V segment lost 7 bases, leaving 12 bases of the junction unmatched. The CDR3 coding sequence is TGTGCCAGCATCATTGACAGGGATGGGGGCAAAAACATTCAGTACTTC. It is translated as CASIIDRDGGKNIQYF.

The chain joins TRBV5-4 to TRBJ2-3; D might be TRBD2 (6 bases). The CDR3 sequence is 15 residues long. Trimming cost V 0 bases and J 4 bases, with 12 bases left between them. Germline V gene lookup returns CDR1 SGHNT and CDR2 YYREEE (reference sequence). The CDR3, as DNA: TGTGCCAGCAGCTTGGGGCGGGGCGGGGCAGATACGCAGTATTTT. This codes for CASSLGRGGADTQYF.

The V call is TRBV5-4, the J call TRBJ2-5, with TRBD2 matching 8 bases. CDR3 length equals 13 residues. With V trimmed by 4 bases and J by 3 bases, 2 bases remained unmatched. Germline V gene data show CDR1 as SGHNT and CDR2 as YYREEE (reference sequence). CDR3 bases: TGTGCCAGCAGCCTACTAGCGGAAGAGACCCAGTACTTC. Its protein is CASSLLAEETQYF.

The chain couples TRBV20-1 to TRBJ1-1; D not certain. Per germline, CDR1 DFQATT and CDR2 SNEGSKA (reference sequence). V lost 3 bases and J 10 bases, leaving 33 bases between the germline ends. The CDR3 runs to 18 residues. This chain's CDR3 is CSASRIDNTGYLAERAFF. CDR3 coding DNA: TGCAGTGCTAGTAGGATCGACAATACGGGGTATTTAGCCGAAAGAGCTTTCTTT.

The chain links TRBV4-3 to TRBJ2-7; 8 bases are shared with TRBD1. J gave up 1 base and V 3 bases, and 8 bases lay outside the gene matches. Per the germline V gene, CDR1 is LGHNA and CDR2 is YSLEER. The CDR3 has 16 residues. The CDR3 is CASSHSATGESYEQYF. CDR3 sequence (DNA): TGCGCCAGCAGCCATTCGGCGACAGGGGAGTCCTACGAGCAGTACTTC.

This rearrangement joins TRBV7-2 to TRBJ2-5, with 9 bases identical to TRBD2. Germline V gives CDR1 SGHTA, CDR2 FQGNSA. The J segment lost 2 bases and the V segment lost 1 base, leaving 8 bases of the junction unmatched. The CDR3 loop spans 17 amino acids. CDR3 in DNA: TGTGCCAGCAGCTTAGTTGCGGGAGGGCCTGGTCAAGAGACCCAGTACTTC. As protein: CASSLVAGGPGQETQYF.

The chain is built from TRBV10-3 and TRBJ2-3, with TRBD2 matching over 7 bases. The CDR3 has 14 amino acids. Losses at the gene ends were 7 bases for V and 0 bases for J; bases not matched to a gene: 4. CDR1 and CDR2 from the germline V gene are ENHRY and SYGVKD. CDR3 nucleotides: TGTGCCATCAACGCGGGAGCTAGCACAGATACGCAGTATTTT. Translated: CAINAGASTDTQYF.

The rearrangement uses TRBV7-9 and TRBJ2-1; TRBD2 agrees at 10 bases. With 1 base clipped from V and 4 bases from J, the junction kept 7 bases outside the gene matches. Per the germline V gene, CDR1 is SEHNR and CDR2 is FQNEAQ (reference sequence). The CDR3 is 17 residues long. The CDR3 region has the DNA TGTGCCAGCAGCTTAGGATCTCTAGCGGGGGCTTACAATGAGCAGTTCTTC. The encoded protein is CASSLGSLAGAYNEQFF.

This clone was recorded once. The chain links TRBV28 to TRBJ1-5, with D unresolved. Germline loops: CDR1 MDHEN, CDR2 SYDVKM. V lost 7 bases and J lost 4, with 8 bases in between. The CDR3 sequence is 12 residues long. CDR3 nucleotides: TGTGCCAGCAATCGTGTAAATCAGCCCCAGCATTTT. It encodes CASNRVNQPQHF.

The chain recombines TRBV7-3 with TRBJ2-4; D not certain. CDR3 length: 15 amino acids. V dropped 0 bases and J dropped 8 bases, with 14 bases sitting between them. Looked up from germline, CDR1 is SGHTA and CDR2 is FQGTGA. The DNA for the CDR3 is TGTGCCAGCAGCTTAACTGGGCAGGATCCGGACATTCAGTACTTC. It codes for CASSLTGQDPDIQYF.

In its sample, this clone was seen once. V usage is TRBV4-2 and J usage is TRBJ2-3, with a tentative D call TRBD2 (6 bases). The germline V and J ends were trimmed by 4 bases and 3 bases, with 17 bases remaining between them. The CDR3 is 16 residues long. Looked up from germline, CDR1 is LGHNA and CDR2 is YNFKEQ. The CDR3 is CASSREAGILTDTQYF. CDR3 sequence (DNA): TGTGCCAGCAGCCGGGAGGCGGGGATTCTAACAGATACGCAGTATTTT.

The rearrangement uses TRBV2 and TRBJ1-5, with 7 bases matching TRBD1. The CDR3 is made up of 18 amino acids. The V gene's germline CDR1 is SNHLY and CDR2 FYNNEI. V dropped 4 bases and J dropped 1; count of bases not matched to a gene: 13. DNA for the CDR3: TGTGCCAGCAGTGTGTCACAGGGGATTGAGGTGAGCAATCAGCCCCAGCATTTT. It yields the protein CASSVSQGIEVSNQPQHF. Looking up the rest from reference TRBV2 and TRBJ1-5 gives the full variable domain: EPEVTQTPSHQVTQMGQEVILRCVPISNHLYFYWYRQILGQKVEFLVSFYNNEISEKSEIFDDQFSVERPDGSNFTLKIRSTKLEDSAMYFCASSVSQGIEVSNQPQHFGDGTRLSIL.

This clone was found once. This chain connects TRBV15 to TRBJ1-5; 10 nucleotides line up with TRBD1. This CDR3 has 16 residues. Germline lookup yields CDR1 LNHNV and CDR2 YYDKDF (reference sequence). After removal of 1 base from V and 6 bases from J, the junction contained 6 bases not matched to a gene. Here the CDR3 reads CATSRVSGTGAQPQHF. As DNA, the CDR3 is TGTGCCACCAGCAGAGTTTCCGGGACAGGGGCTCAGCCCCAGCATTTT. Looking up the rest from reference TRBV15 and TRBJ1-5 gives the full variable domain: DAMVIQNPRYQVTQFGKPVTLSCSQTLNHNVMYWYQQKSSQAPKLLFHYYDKDFNNEADTPDNFQSRRPNTSFCFLDIRSPGLGDTAMYLCATSRVSGTGAQPQHFGDGTRLSIL.

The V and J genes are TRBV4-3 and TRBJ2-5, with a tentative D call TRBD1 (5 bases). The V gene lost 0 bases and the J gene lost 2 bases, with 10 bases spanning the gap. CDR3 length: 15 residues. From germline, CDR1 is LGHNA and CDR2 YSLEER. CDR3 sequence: CASSQENRIQETQYF. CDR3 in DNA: TGCGCCAGCAGCCAAGAAAACAGGATACAAGAGACCCAGTACTTC.

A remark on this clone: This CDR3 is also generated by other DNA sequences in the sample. DNA for the CDR3: TGTGCCAGCAGTTACGGGAGTAGCAATCAGCCCCAGCATTTT. Translation gives CASSYGSSNQPQHF. The chain carries TRBV6-2 or TRBV6-3 and TRBJ1-5, with D unclear. V lost 2 bases, J lost 0 bases, and 5 bases lay in between. The CDR3 sequence is 14 residues long. Germline CDR1 is MNHEY and CDR2 is SVGEGT.

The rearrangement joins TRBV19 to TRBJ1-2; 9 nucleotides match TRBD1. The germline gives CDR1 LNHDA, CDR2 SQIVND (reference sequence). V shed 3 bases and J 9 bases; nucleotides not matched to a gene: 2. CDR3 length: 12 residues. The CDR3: CASSIGTGSYTF. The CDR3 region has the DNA TGTGCCAGTAGTATTGGGACAGGGAGCTACACCTTC. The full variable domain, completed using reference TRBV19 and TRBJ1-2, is DGGITQSPKYLFRKEGQNVTLSCEQNLNHDAMYWYRQDPGQGLRLIYYSQIVNDFQKGDIAEGYSVSREKKESFPLTVTSAQKNPTAFYLCASSIGTGSYTFGSGTRLTVV.

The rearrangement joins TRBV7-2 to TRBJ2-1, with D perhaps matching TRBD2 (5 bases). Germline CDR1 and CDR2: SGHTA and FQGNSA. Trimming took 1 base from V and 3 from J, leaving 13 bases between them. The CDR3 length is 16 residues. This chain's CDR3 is CASSLEAGQYYNEQFF. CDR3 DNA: TGTGCCAGCAGCTTAGAGGCGGGTCAATACTACAATGAGCAGTTCTTC.